These 17 T cell receptor beta chains originate from one sample sequenced in a study of cytomegalovirus exposure and HLA in healthy donors. Primers for the PCR totalled 60 Vbeta and 13 Jbeta. Libraries were prepared by immunoSEQ multiplex PCR; TCRdb keeps only in-frame clonotypes and omits some of them. Of 200,000 to 250,000 clones detected, roughly 89% appear once; the ten largest clones hold around 1%. The sample taken for sequencing was PBMCs. All receptors come from a woman under 30 in good health and CMV-seronegative.

V gene TRBV2 combines with J gene TRBJ2-2; maybe TRBD1 (6 bases). This CDR3 contains 16 residues. The V end was cut by 10 bases, the J end by 2 bases, with 20 bases between. CDR1 and CDR2 from the germline V gene are SNHLY and FYNNEI. The CDR3 DNA follows: TGTGCCACCGGGGCCACACAGGGAGCAAACACCGGGGAGCTGTTTTTT. It is translated as CATGATQGANTGELFF.

The chain employs TRBV7-2 and TRBJ2-4; unclear D gene. Looked up from germline, CDR1 is SGHTA and CDR2 is FQGNSA. The CDR3 is made up of 15 amino acids. V shed 5 bases and J shed 0 bases, with 11 bases lying between them. The CDR3 reads CASSPLVLAKNIQYF. The CDR3 DNA is TGTGCCAGCAGCCCTCTAGTACTAGCCAAAAACATTCAGTACTTC.

This chain uses TRBV4-3 with TRBJ2-1, with TRBD2 matching over 14 bases. V trimming: 4 bases; J trimming: 8 bases; junction bases outside the gene matches: 4. The germline gives CDR1 LGHNA, CDR2 YSLEER. The CDR3 is 15 residues long. CDR3 residues: CASSRGLAGDDEQFF. In DNA form, the CDR3 reads TGCGCCAGCAGCCGGGGACTAGCGGGGGACGATGAGCAGTTCTTC.

The chain couples TRBV4-1 to TRBJ2-7, with 9 bases lining up with TRBD1. The CDR3 has 17 amino acids. V lost 4 bases to trimming and J lost 2 bases; unmatched junction nucleotides: 12. Germline V gene lookup returns CDR1 MGHRA and CDR2 YSYEKL. For the CDR3, the DNA is TGCGCCAGCAGCCCCCCCGAGGGGACAGGGAACACCTACGAGCAGTACTTC. This sequence encodes CASSPPEGTGNTYEQYF.

This clone has a handful of counts. The chain links TRBV7-9 to TRBJ2-7; the match to TRBD2 covers 8 bases. CDR1 and CDR2 (germline): SEHNR, FQNEAQ (reference sequence). Germline trimming cut 1 base from V and 10 bases from J; bases unmatched to any gene: 6. The CDR3 has 13 residues. The CDR3 nucleotides are TGTGCCAGCAGCTTAGAGGGACTAGGCGCACAGTACTTC. Amino acids: CASSLEGLGAQYF.

J is TRBJ2-5 and V is TRBV27, with a possible D match to TRBD1 (5 bases). CDR3 length: 15 amino acids. Germline V gene sequence: CDR1 MNHEY, CDR2 SMNVEV (reference sequence). V was shortened by 6 bases and J by 4 bases, with 18 bases between the two germline ends. CDR3 DNA: TGTGCCAGCAGACTCCTGCCCAACAGGAGAGAGACCCAGTACTTC. The encoded protein is CASRLLPNRRETQYF.

The chain recombines TRBV15 with TRBJ1-1; the D gene is possibly TRBD1 (6 bases). The length of the CDR3 is 14 residues. The V end lost 4 bases, the J end lost 2 bases, and 11 bases lay between the germline ends. From germline, CDR1 is LNHNV and CDR2 YYDKDF (reference sequence). The DNA for the CDR3 is TGTGCCACCAGCAACCAGGGGCTTAACACTGAAGCTTTCTTT. It codes for CATSNQGLNTEAFF.

This chain joins TRBV5-1 and TRBJ1-1; perhaps TRBD1 as D (6 bases). Germline V gives CDR1 SGHRS, CDR2 YFSETQ. The germline V and J ends were trimmed by 5 bases and 2 bases, with 19 bases remaining between them. This CDR3 contains 16 residues. The CDR3 protein is CASRPEDYRANTEAFF. The CDR3 nucleotides read TGCGCCAGCAGGCCTGAAGACTACAGGGCTAACACTGAAGCTTTCTTT.

The J gene is TRBJ2-1, the V gene TRBV4-1; no definite D call. CDR3 length: 14 residues. Trimming removed 0 bases from V and 5 bases from J, with 8 bases in between. Per the germline V gene, CDR1 is MGHRA and CDR2 is YSYEKL. CDR3 amino acids: CASSQEATNNEQFF. In DNA, the CDR3 is TGCGCCAGCAGCCAAGAGGCCACTAACAATGAGCAGTTCTTC.

This clone was seen a handful of times. The V call is TRBV4-3, the J call TRBJ2-7; D ambiguous. The CDR3 is made up of 14 amino acids. The V and J ends lost 4 bases and 2 bases respectively, with 12 bases between them. Germline V gene lookup returns CDR1 LGHNA and CDR2 YSLEER. This CDR3 reads CASSPGRQTYEQYF. CDR3 nucleotides: TGCGCCAGCAGCCCTGGCCGCCAGACCTACGAGCAGTACTTC.

The J gene is TRBJ2-3, the V gene TRBV7-7; D might be TRBD1 (5 bases). Between the trimmed V and J ends, which lost 0 bases and 5 bases, there was a span of 6 bases. This CDR3 is built from 13 residues. CDR1 is SSHAT, CDR2 FNYEAQ, per germline (reference sequence). The CDR3 here is CASSLAQGDTQYF. The CDR3 region has the DNA TGTGCCAGCAGCTTAGCCCAGGGAGATACGCAGTATTTT.

This chain uses TRBV5-1 with TRBJ2-3; 16 positions agree with TRBD2. Germline CDR1 SGHRS, CDR2 YFSETQ. Trimming cost V 4 bases and J 2 bases; bases outside gene matches: 7. CDR3 size: 18 residues. The CDR3, as DNA: TGCGCCAGCAGCGAGGGACTAGCGGGGGGGATAGACACAGATACGCAGTATTTT. Protein: CASSEGLAGGIDTDTQYF.

CDR3 amino acids: CATRGQGGTPQHF. The CDR3 nucleotides are TGTGCCACCCGTGGGCAGGGTGGTACGCCCCAGCATTTT. The chain recombines TRBV19 with TRBJ1-5, with a possible D match to TRBD1 (5 bases). Germline CDR1 reads LNHDA; CDR2 reads SQIVND (reference sequence). The CDR3 is 13 residues long. V was shortened by 10 bases and J by 9 bases, with 19 bases between the two germline ends.

The V and J genes are TRBV4-2 and TRBJ2-3; 16 nucleotides match TRBD2. The V gene end was trimmed by 4 bases and the J gene end by 0 bases; junction bases not matched to a gene: 4. The CDR3 length is 18 residues. Germline loops: CDR1 LGHNA, CDR2 YNFKEQ. CDR3 sequence (DNA): TGTGCCAGCAGCCCGGGACTAGCGGGGGGGCTCAGCACAGATACGCAGTATTTT. The encoded protein is CASSPGLAGGLSTDTQYF.

V and J are TRBV11-2 and TRBJ2-5, with 8 bases aligning to TRBD1. There are 17 residues in the CDR3. Germline trimming cut 3 bases from V and 3 bases from J; bases unmatched to any gene: 12. Germline CDR1 and CDR2: SGHAT and FQNNGV. In DNA form, the CDR3 reads TGTGCCAGCAGCTTCAGGGGGCTCGGAACTTTTGAAGAGACCCAGTACTTC. Its translation: CASSFRGLGTFEETQYF.

The chain recombines TRBV30 with TRBJ2-7, with 7 bases lining up with TRBD1. Per germline, CDR1 GTSNPN and CDR2 SVGIG (reference sequence). CDR3 length: 14 amino acids. Unmatched junction bases numbered 9, after V lost 2 bases and J lost 5 bases. The CDR3 loop is CAWSRQGSSDEQYF. Here the CDR3 DNA reads TGTGCCTGGAGTAGACAGGGCTCCAGCGACGAGCAGTACTTC.

This sequence joins TRBV2 and TRBJ2-7; TRBD1 might be the D (5 bases). V was clipped by 3 bases and J by 8 bases, with 17 bases between them. The CDR3 totals 14 residues. From germline, CDR1 is SNHLY and CDR2 FYNNEI. The CDR3 DNA sequence: TGTGCCAGCAGTGATGTGACAGTTGGGCCCAAGCAGTACTTC. It specifies CASSDVTVGPKQYF.